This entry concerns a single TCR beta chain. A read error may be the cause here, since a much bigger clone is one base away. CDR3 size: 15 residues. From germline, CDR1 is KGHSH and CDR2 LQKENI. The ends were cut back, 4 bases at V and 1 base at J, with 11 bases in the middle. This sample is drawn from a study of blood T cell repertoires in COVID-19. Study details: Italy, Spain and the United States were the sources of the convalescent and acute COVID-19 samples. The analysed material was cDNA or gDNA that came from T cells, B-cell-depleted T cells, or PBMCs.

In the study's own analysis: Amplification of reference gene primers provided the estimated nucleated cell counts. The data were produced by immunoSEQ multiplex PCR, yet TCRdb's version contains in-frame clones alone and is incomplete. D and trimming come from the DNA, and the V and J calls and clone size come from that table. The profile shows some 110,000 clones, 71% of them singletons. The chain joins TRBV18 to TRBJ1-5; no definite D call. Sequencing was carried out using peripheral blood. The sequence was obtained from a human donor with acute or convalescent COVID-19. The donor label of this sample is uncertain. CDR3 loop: CASSLIDTSNQPQHF. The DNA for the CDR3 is TGTGCCAGCTCACTGATCGACACCAGCAATCAGCCCCAGCATTTT.